This T cell receptor beta chain was retrieved from a study of blood T cell repertoires in COVID-19. Across the study: Sites across the United States, Italy and Spain contributed samples from acute and convalescent COVID-19. PBMCs, B-cell-depleted T cells, or T cells provided the cDNA or gDNA that made up the material.

Authors' methods: Estimated nucleated cell counts came from reference gene primer amplification. The table came from immunoSEQ multiplex PCR; TCRdb's copy has only in-frame clones and leaves some out. Clone size and the V and J calls come from that table; the DNA yielded D and trimming. The sample includes roughly 97,000 clones, about 89% of them seen just once. The CDR3 is 14 amino acids. Germline CDR1 MGHRA, CDR2 YSYEKL. Trimming cost V 0 bases and J 0 bases, with 6 bases left between them. Input material: peripheral blood. The chain has TRBV4-1 and TRBJ2-7; no clear D. The receptor's source is a man aged 45-65 years with acute or convalescent COVID-19. CDR3 in amino acids: CASSQDISSYEQYF. DNA for the CDR3: TGCGCCAGCAGCCAAGATATTAGCTCCTACGAGCAGTACTTC.